Each of the 18 T cell receptor beta chains below was sequenced from the same sample in a study of CD8+ T cells in alopecia areata. cDNA reverse transcribed from extracted RNA served as the sequencing template. The method was immunoSEQ multiplex PCR; TCRdb's version includes in-frame clones alone and lacks a portion of them. Of about 56,000 clones listed, around 96% are singletons. Sequenced here: CD8+ T cells sorted from blood, sampled at week 0. The receptors were gathered from a human donor with alopecia areata.

This clone was seen only once. The gene calls are TRBV29-1 and TRBJ2-5, with 7 nucleotides matching TRBD2. This CDR3 has 13 residues. After removal of 1 base from V and 2 bases from J, the junction contained 1 base not matched to a gene. From germline, CDR1 is SQVTM and CDR2 ANQGSEA. CDR3 sequence reads: CSVEGGLQETQYF. The CDR3 DNA reads as TGCAGCGTTGAAGGGGGACTACAAGAGACCCAGTACTTC.

This clone was detected once. The J gene is TRBJ2-7, the V gene TRBV10-3; possibly TRBD1 or TRBD2 for D (6 bases each). The CDR3 is 15 residues long. The ends were cut back, 0 bases at V and 2 bases at J, with 11 bases in the middle. Germline V gene data show CDR1 as ENHRY and CDR2 as SYGVKD. The CDR3 reads CAISESRGTAYEQYF. The CDR3 bases are TGTGCCATCAGTGAGTCGAGGGGGACTGCCTACGAGCAGTACTTC.

The rearrangement uses TRBV29-1 and TRBJ2-7; 7 bases align to TRBD1. Germline CDR1 is SQVTM and CDR2 is ANQGSEA. This CDR3 has 13 residues. The V segment lost 0 bases and the J segment 4 bases; nucleotides outside the gene matches: 3. The CDR3 is CSVEDQGEYEQYF. In nucleotides, the CDR3 is TGCAGCGTTGAAGACCAGGGGGAATACGAGCAGTACTTC.

The V gene is TRBV4-1, the J gene TRBJ2-3, with a possible D match to TRBD1 (7 bases). This CDR3 comprises 15 residues. Germline lookup yields CDR1 MGHRA and CDR2 YSYEKL. Trimming removed 3 bases at V and 3 bases at J, with 13 bases between. The CDR3, as DNA: TGCGCCAGCAGCCAGGAGACAGGGACTACAGATACGCAGTATTTT. Translation: CASSQETGTTDTQYF.

A note on this clone: Other nucleotide sequences in the sample specify the same CDR3. V is TRBV29-1 and J is TRBJ2-3, with D unclear. Per germline, CDR1 SQVTM and CDR2 ANQGSEA. Trimming took 4 bases from V and 0 from J, leaving 11 bases between them. There are 14 residues in the CDR3. The CDR3 DNA is TGCAGCGTTGTCGGACGGGCCAGCACAGATACGCAGTATTTT. This encodes CSVVGRASTDTQYF.

V is TRBV10-3 and J is TRBJ1-2, with TRBD1 as a possible D gene (5 bases). The germline V gene has CDR1 ENHRY and CDR2 SYGVKD. V was trimmed by 3 bases and J by 4 bases, leaving 12 bases between them. The CDR3 runs to 14 residues. CDR3 nucleotide sequence: TGTGCCATCAGTGAAACCCCCACAGGCTATGGCTACACCTTC. Residues: CAISETPTGYGYTF.

This clone was detected only a few times. The chain links TRBV7-2 to TRBJ2-3, with a possible D match to TRBD1 (5 bases). The CDR3 totals 14 residues. With 5 bases removed from V and 6 bases from J, the gap between germline ends came to 15 bases. Germline V gene sequence: CDR1 SGHTA, CDR2 FQGNSA. The chain's CDR3 is CASSLGPGSDTQYF. Written as DNA, the CDR3 is TGTGCCAGCAGCCTTGGACCAGGGTCGGATACGCAGTATTTT.

V is TRBV6-6 and J is TRBJ1-5; TRBD1 might be the D (6 bases). The V and J ends lost 0 bases and 4 bases respectively, with 10 bases between them. CDR3 size: 15 residues. Germline CDR1 reads MNHNY; CDR2 reads SVGAGI (reference sequence). The CDR3 nucleotides are TGTGCCAGCAGTTACTCGAGGCAGGGGAATCAGCCCCAGCATTTT. This translates into CASSYSRQGNQPQHF.

The chain recombines TRBV30 with TRBJ2-3; D not certain. The germline V gene has CDR1 GTSNPN and CDR2 SVGIG (reference sequence). The CDR3 runs to 13 residues. Trimming removed 1 base at V and 2 bases at J, with 7 bases between. The CDR3, as DNA: TGTGCCTGGAGTGGATTCTCCACAGATACGCAGTATTTT. As protein: CAWSGFSTDTQYF.

This chain connects TRBV27 to TRBJ2-1; weak D call: TRBD1 (5 bases). Trimming stripped 2 bases from V and 4 bases from J, with 15 bases between. Germline loops: CDR1 MNHEY, CDR2 SMNVEV (reference sequence). This CDR3 is built from 16 residues. The CDR3 protein is CASSLPPGWGYNEQFF. The DNA for the CDR3 is TGTGCCAGCAGTTTACCCCCAGGGTGGGGATACAATGAGCAGTTCTTC.

The chain carries TRBV21-1 and TRBJ2-3. TRBV21-1 is a pseudogene. This CDR3 contains 15 residues. As DNA, the CDR3 is TGTGCCAGCAGCAAAGAATTGGGGGGCACAGATACGCAGTATTTT. Its protein product is CASSKELGGTDTQYF.

The CDR3 nucleotides read TGTGCCAGCAGCTACACAGGGATCACCTACGAGCAGTACTTC. It codes for CASSYTGITYEQYF. V gene TRBV11-3 combines with J gene TRBJ2-7; a weak D match, TRBD1 (6 bases). The CDR3 contains 14 residues. Per germline, CDR1 SGHNT and CDR2 YENEEA. V was clipped by 4 bases and J by 2 bases, with 12 bases between them.

V gene TRBV29-1 combines with J gene TRBJ2-7; D is perhaps TRBD1 (6 bases). The CDR3 covers 13 residues. The ends were cut back, 3 bases at V and 3 bases at J, with 12 bases in the middle. The germline CDR1 and CDR2 sequences are SQVTM and ANQGSEA. This CDR3 reads CSVEGHSSYEQYF. The DNA for the CDR3 is TGCAGCGTTGAGGGACACTCTAGCTACGAGCAGTACTTC.

The J gene is TRBJ2-3, the V gene TRBV29-1; the D is unclear. The CDR3 sequence is 15 residues long. Between the trimmed V and J ends, which lost 7 bases and 0 bases, there was a span of 17 bases. Germline CDR1 SQVTM, CDR2 ANQGSEA. The CDR3 region is CSGVVAATSTDTQYF. For the CDR3, the DNA is TGCAGCGGCGTAGTAGCAGCTACTAGCACAGATACGCAGTATTTT.

This chain joins TRBV4-1 and TRBJ1-5; D gene ambiguous. With 1 base removed from V and 1 base from J, the gap between germline ends came to 14 bases. The CDR3 covers 17 residues. The V gene's germline CDR1 is MGHRA and CDR2 YSYEKL. CDR3 coding DNA: TGCGCCAGCAGCCAAGGCCAGTATACCGACAGCAATCAGCCCCAGCATTTT. It yields the protein CASSQGQYTDSNQPQHF.

The V call is TRBV5-4, the J call TRBJ2-5; D tentatively fits TRBD1 or TRBD2 (5 bases each). The germline gives CDR1 SGHNT, CDR2 YYREEE (reference sequence). The CDR3 is made up of 14 amino acids. Deletions cut 0 bases from V and 3 bases from J, with 9 bases between. As DNA, the CDR3 is TGTGCCAGCAGCTTGGCCGGGGCGAAAGAGACCCAGTACTTC. Its translation is CASSLAGAKETQYF.

The V call is TRBV9, the J call TRBJ2-3; D might be TRBD1 or TRBD2, each matching 5 bases. Between the trimmed V and J ends, which lost 0 bases and 6 bases, there was a span of 14 bases. Germline V lookup: CDR1 SGDLS, CDR2 YYNGEE. The CDR3 has 15 amino acids. The CDR3 reads CASSVGYEGMDTQYF. The CDR3 nucleotides are TGTGCCAGCAGCGTAGGATATGAGGGGATGGATACGCAGTATTTT.

The gene calls are TRBV7-6 and TRBJ2-2; D gene uncertain. Between the trimmed V and J ends, which lost 2 bases and 1 base, there was a span of 8 bases. Germline lookup yields CDR1 SGHVS and CDR2 FNYEAQ. This CDR3 region has 15 residues. The CDR3 region is CASSLRPLNTGELFF. Here the CDR3 DNA reads TGTGCCAGCAGCTTAAGGCCCTTGAACACCGGGGAGCTGTTTTTT.